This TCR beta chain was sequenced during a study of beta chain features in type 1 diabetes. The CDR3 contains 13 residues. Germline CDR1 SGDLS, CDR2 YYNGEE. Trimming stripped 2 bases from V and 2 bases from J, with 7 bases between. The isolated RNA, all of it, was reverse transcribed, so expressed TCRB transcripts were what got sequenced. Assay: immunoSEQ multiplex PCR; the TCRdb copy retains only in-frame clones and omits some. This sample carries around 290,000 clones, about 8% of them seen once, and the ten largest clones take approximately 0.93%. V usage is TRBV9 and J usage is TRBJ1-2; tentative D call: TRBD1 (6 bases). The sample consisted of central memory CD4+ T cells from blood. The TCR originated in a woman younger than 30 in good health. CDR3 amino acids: CASSVTGNYGYTF. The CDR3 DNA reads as TGTGCCAGCAGCGTTACAGGGAACTATGGCTACACCTTC.